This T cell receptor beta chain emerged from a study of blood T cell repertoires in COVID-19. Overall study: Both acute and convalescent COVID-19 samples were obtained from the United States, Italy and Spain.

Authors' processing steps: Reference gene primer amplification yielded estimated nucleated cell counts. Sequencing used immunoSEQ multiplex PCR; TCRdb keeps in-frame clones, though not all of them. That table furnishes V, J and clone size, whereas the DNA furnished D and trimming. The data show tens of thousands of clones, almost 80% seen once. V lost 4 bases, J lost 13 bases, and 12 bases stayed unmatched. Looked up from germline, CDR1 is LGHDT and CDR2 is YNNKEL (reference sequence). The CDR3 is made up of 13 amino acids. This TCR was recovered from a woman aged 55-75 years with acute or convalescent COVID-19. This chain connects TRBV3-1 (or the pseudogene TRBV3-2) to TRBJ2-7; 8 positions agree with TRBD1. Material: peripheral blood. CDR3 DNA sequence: TGTGCCAGCAGCCCGATAAGGACAGGGAACCAATACTTC. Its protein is CASSPIRTGNQYF.